This T cell receptor (beta chain) appears in the sequencing data of a study of cytomegalovirus exposure and HLA in healthy donors. Study in general: Findings of an earlier analysis included roughly 110 million unique TCR beta sequences from roughly 190 million T cells.

Deletions cut 1 base from V and 5 bases from J, with 9 bases between. This CDR3 has 14 amino acids. The V gene's germline CDR1 is SGHTA and CDR2 FQGNSA. Primers included in the PCR were 60 Vbeta and 13 Jbeta primers. Here immunoSEQ multiplex PCR was the method, and the copy in TCRdb shows in-frame clones only, minus some. The sample includes over 100,000 clones, around four fifths of them seen just once. Sequenced sample: PBMCs. The chain recombines TRBV7-2 with TRBJ1-5; D is uncertain. This sequence originates from a man aged 35-49 years in good health and CMV-seronegative. The CDR3: CASSLETSDQPQHF. The CDR3 DNA is TGTGCCAGCAGCTTAGAGACATCTGATCAGCCCCAGCATTTT.